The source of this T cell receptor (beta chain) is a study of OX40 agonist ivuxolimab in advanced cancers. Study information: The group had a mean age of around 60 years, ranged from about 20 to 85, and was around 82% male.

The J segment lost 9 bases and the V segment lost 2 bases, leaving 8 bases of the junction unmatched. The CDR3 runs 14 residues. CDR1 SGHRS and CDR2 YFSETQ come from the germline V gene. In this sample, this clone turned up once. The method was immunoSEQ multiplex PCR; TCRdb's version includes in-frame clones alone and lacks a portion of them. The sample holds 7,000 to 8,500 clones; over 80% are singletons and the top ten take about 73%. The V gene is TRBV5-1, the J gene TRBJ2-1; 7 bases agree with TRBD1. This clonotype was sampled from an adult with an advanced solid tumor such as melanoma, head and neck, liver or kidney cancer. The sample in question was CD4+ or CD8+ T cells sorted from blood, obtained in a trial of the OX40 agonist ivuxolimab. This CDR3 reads CASSLRTGLGEQFF. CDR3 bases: TGCGCCAGCAGCTTACGGACAGGCCTCGGTGAGCAGTTCTTC.